This TCR beta chain was observed in a study of T-cell reconstitution after alpha-beta-depleted transplantation in children. The TCRbeta library incorporated unique molecular identifiers. TCRdb re-derived calls from the PCR reads in MiXCR, one entry per CDR3 protein. Among about a million distinct CDR3 sequences, about 26% were seen once, and the ten largest hold roughly 30%. As regards this clonotype: The target antigen is unknown.

Study findings and constraints: Approximately two months post-transplant, alpha-beta T cells reportedly originated from several hundred expanded graft clones.

The source of this sequence is a boy younger than two who had a stem cell transplant for SCID, so the T cells may come from the graft donor. This specimen was PBMCs, mostly from graft donor cells, taken 360 days after TCRalphabeta/CD19-depleted stem cell transplant.

The CDR3 sequence is CASRTGAGGNEQFF. CDR3 DNA sequence: TGTGCCAGCAGAACAGGGGCGGGGGGCAATGAGCAGTTCTTC. The chain links TRBV12-3 or TRBV12-4 to TRBJ2-1; D is perhaps TRBD2 (8 bases). V lost 6 bases and J lost 6, with 15 bases in between. The CDR3 totals 14 residues.